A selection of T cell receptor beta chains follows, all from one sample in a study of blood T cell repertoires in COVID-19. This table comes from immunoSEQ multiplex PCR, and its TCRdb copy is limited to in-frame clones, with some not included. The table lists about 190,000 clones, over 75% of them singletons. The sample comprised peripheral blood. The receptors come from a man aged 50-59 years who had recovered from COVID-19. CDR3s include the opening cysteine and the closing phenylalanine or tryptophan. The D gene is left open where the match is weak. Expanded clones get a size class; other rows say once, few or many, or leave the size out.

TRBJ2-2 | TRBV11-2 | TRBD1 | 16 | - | CASSRGQGAWTGELFF | TGTGCCAGCAGCCGCGGACAGGGGGCTTGGACCGGGGAGCTGTTTTTT
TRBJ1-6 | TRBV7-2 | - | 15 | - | CASSLSRTDNSPLHF | TGTGCCAGCAGCTTAAGCAGAACAGATAATTCACCCCTCCACTTT
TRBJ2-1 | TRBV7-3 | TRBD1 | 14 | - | CASSSQGGYNEQFF | TGTGCCAGCAGCTCACAGGGGGGTTACAATGAGCAGTTCTTC
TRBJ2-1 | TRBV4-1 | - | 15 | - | CASSLTSHQGGEQFF | TGCGCCAGCAGCCTCACTTCACACCAGGGAGGTGAGCAGTTCTTC
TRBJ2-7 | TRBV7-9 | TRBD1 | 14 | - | CASSLGQGALEQYF | TGTGCCAGCAGCTTAGGACAGGGGGCTCTCGAGCAGTACTTC
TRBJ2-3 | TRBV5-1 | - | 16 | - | CASSLGGAVGTDTQYF | TGCGCCAGCAGCTTAGGGGGGGCTGTTGGCACAGATACGCAGTATTTT
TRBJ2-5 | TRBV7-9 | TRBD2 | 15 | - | CASRQTSGGKETQYF | TGTGCCAGCAGGCAAACCTCGGGAGGAAAAGAGACCCAGTACTTC
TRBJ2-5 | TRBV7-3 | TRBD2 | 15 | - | CASSSLAGYQETQYF | TGTGCCAGCAGCTCACTAGCGGGGTACCAAGAGACCCAGTACTTC
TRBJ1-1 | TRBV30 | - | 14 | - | CAWSARAGATEAFF | TGTGCCTGGAGTGCCCGCGCAGGGGCCACTGAAGCTTTCTTT
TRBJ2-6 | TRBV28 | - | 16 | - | CASSWWGPSGANVLTF | TGTGCCAGCAGTTGGTGGGGGCCCTCTGGGGCCAACGTCCTGACTTTC
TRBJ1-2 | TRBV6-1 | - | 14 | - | CASSEVGGTYGYTF | TGTGCCAGCAGTGAAGTAGGGGGAACCTATGGCTACACCTTC
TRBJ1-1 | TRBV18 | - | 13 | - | CASSPEGGTEAFF | TGTGCCAGCTCCCCCGAGGGAGGGACTGAAGCTTTCTTT
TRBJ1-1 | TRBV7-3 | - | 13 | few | CASSLMGSTEAFF | TGTGCCAGCAGCTTAATGGGGAGCACTGAAGCTTTCTTT
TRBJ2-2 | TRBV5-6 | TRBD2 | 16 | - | CASSLVGALAGGELFF | TGTGCCAGCAGCTTGGTGGGGGCGCTAGCGGGCGGGGAGCTGTTTTTT
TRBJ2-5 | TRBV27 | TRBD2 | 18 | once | CASSQQGLAGSYRETQYF | TGTGCCAGCAGTCAACAGGGACTAGCGGGGAGCTATAGGGAGACCCAGTACTTC
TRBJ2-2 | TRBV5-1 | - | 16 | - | CASSLASYSNTGELFF | TGCGCCAGCAGCTTGGCCTCGTATTCGAACACCGGGGAGCTGTTTTTT
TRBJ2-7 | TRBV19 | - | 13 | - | CASSFRHPYEQYF | TGTGCCAGTAGTTTCCGACACCCCTACGAGCAGTACTTC
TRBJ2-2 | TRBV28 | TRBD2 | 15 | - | CASSSASGDSGELFF | TGTGCCAGCTCCTCGGCTAGCGGGGATTCCGGGGAGCTGTTTTTT